This T cell receptor beta chain derives from a study of blood T cell repertoires in COVID-19 (TCRdb year 2020). Regarding the research as a whole: Collaborator samples came from the United States, Italy and Spain and covered acute and convalescent phases of COVID-19. The repertoires were made available in a free public database intended to serve as a resource for research on the immune response to SARS-CoV-2. Sample metadata almost always included a de-identified subject ID, COVID-19 status, age in years and sex. The samples were drawn from two sources: the first 160 participants of the ongoing ImmuneRACE study, and approximately 1,300 subjects contributed by 6 global collaborators. Where available, HLA class I and class II types were taken from metadata supplied by the sample provider and were not determined by assay-based typing. The material from the prospective study consisted of cDNA or gDNA derived from T cells, B-cell-depleted T cells, or PBMCs. The dataset comprised deeply sampled blood TCRbeta repertoires from subjects exposed to, actively infected with, or recovered from COVID-19.

The immunoSEQ Assay, a bias-controlled multiplex PCR, was used to amplify TCRbeta CDR3 regions from genomic DNA. The original pipeline was this. Nucleated cell counts per sample were estimated from amplification of reference gene primers within the assay. To quantify the absolute abundance of each unique TCRbeta CDR3 rearrangement, sequence reads were collapsed and filtered. Productive Simpson clonality was computed per sample as the square root of Simpson's diversity index over productive rearrangements. Not all clones reach the TCRdb copy of this immuneACCESS table, which keeps in-frame sequences only. Checked studies attribute under half of the gap to unresolved V genes and leave the rest unexplained. The DNA gave D and trimming, while V, J and clone size come from that table. A total of 300,000 to 350,000 clones appear in this sample, 80% to 95% of them only once. The ten top clones hold 6.5% to 8% of the sample.

For this clone: Its antigen is currently not known. No much larger clone is present one base from it, and per-base qualities are unavailable.

One collaborating source in Seattle enrolled patients while the patients were actively infected and followed the patients over time throughout the course of disease. Whole blood was collected in K2EDTA tubes by collaborating institutions according to the institutions' own protocols. Collaborator samples were shipped for TCRbeta analysis as frozen whole blood, isolated PBMCs, or DNA extracted from either sample type. Summary of the overall study and its limitations: The quantity of clinical and demographic metadata differed by source and by participant and was supplied without curation.

This receptor was taken from a woman aged 25 to 39 with COVID-19, enrolled during active disease. Sequenced sample: peripheral blood.

The CDR3 region has the sequence CASSLGQGGYNEQFF. Here is the DNA: TGTGCCAGCAGCTTAGGACAGGGTGGGTACAATGAGCAGTTCTTC. This sequence uses TRBV7-2 and TRBJ2-1; the central 7 bases match TRBD1. Taken from the germline V gene, the CDR1 and CDR2 loops are SGHTA and FQGNSA. Here V drops 1 base and J drops 4 bases, and the junction holds 4 bases not matched to any gene. Measured from the cysteine to the phenylalanine, the CDR3 is 15 residues long. Here the CDR3 DNA is all that survives: 45 bases in frame from base 1.